This T cell receptor beta chain was recovered during a study of cytomegalovirus exposure and HLA in healthy donors. Study at large: A later analysis reported the roughly 130 validation repertoires used the same platform as the roughly 700 first-cohort repertoires. Study-level results: Investigators reported 150 to 200 TCR beta chains as tied to cytomegalovirus.

Assay used: immunoSEQ multiplex PCR; TCRdb lists only in-frame clones, some missing. The sample lists under 200,000 clones, roughly nine tenths occurring once. As for this clone: Its antigen is as yet unknown.

V gave up 6 bases and J gave up 0 bases, with 11 bases separating them. CDR1 and CDR2 (germline): SNHLY, FYNNEI. The CDR3 is 14 amino acids. The sequence derives from a woman younger than 30 in good health and CMV-seropositive. V is TRBV2 and J is TRBJ2-5, with unresolved D. The source material was PBMCs. Written as DNA, the CDR3 is TGTGCCAGCAGCCAAGTCCAGTACCAAGAGACCCAGTACTTC. It is translated as CASSQVQYQETQYF.